This T cell receptor beta chain was recorded in a study of cytomegalovirus exposure and HLA in healthy donors. This clone was counted only a few times. The target antigen is unknown. Primers for the PCR totalled 60 Vbeta and 13 Jbeta. Repertoires were generated with immunoSEQ multiplex PCR, while TCRdb's copy carries only in-frame clones and drops some. Of fewer than 150,000 clones in the sample, approximately 80% are singletons; the top ten hold 5.1%. Study findings and constraints: Researchers counted roughly 150 TCR beta chains as cytomegalovirus-associated.

The sample comprised PBMCs. The sequence was obtained from a male donor in good health and CMV-seronegative.

CDR3 bases: TGTGCCAGCAGTCAGTCTGCCAACACCATATATTTT. Its protein is CASSQSANTIYF. The chain uses TRBV25-1 and TRBJ1-3; unclear D gene. The V end was cut by 5 bases, the J end by 7 bases, with 9 bases between. The CDR3 runs 12 residues. The germline V gene encodes CDR1 MGHDK and CDR2 SYGVNS.